Each of the 4 T cell receptor beta chains below was sequenced from the same sample in a study of blood T cells in healthy people across ages. It was with a sample-barcoded 5' primer and a J-beta primer mix that a second PCR of roughly 7 to 12 cycles was run. Each CDR3 protein gets one entry after TCRdb re-called the 5' RACE reads with MiXCR. Among 700,000 to 950,000 distinct CDR3 sequences listed, roughly 60% were seen once. The sequencing input was blood. The receptors were gathered from a man younger than 40 in good health.

The chain uses TRBV9 and TRBJ2-6; 7 bases fit TRBD1. Looked up from germline, CDR1 is SGDLS and CDR2 is YYNGEE. J gave up 5 bases and V 3 bases, and 8 bases lay outside the gene matches. This CDR3 has 16 amino acids. In nucleotides, the CDR3 is TGTGCCAGCAGCGACCAGCACAGGGGACGGGCCAACGTCCTGACTTTC. It is translated as CASSDQHRGRANVLTF. Complete variable domain (other parts from reference TRBV9 and TRBJ2-6): DSGVTQTPKHLITATGQRVTLRCSPRSGDLSVYWYQQSLDQGLQFLIQYYNGEERAKGNILERFSAQQFPDLHSELNLSSLELGDSALYFCASSDQHRGRANVLTFGAGSRLTVL.

CDR3 DNA: TGCAGTGCTAGCCGACGGGTTGGGCTAGCGGGAGGAGTGGGCGAGACCCAGTACTTC. Protein sequence: CSASRRVGLAGGVGETQYF. The chain uses TRBV20-1 and TRBJ2-5; 11 nucleotides align to TRBD2. This CDR3 contains 19 residues. CDR1 is DFQATT and CDR2 is SNEGSKA in the germline V gene (reference sequence). The J segment lost 5 bases and the V segment lost 3 bases, leaving 20 bases of the junction unmatched.

This clonotype was seen only a few times. This sequence joins TRBV7-2 and TRBJ1-1, with unresolved D. CDR1 and CDR2 from the germline V gene are SGHTA and FQGNSA. Deletions cut 1 base from V and 1 base from J, with 7 bases between. CDR3 length equals 14 residues. The CDR3 DNA is TGTGCCAGCAGCTTAGGGATGGCGAACACTGAAGCTTTCTTT. Protein product: CASSLGMANTEAFF. The full variable domain, completed using reference TRBV7-2 and TRBJ1-1, is GAGVSQSPSNKVTEKGKDVELRCDPISGHTALYWYRQSLGQGLEFLIYFQGNSAPDKSGLPSDRFSAERTGGSVSTLTIQRTQQEDSAVYLCASSLGMANTEAFFGQGTRLTVV.

This clonotype has a single count. The chain recombines TRBV9 with TRBJ1-6; 7 positions agree with TRBD1. CDR1 and CDR2 (germline): SGDLS, YYNGEE. CDR3 length: 14 residues. After removal of 1 base from V and 7 bases from J, the junction contained 2 bases not matched to a gene. CDR3 nucleotides: TGTGCCAGCAGCGTAACAGGGGAAAATTCACCCCTCCACTTT. Translated: CASSVTGENSPLHF.